These 20 T cell receptor beta chains share one sample of origin, sequenced in a study of T cell clonotyping in hematopoietic cell transplantation. Method: immunoSEQ multiplex PCR; TCRdb's copy keeps in-frame clones and lacks some. The repertoire holds over 8,500 clones, with less than 55% as singletons. Sequenced here: PBMCs, sampled 30 days after allogeneic stem cell transplant. These TCRs come from a male patient aged 50 to 59 who had an allogeneic stem cell transplant from an unrelated donor, so the T cells may come from the graft donor. Some clones in this sample may be carry-over from other donors' samples.

The chain employs TRBV5-1 and TRBJ1-1; perhaps TRBD1 as D (5 bases). The CDR3 consists of 14 residues. CDR1 and CDR2 (germline): SGHRS, YFSETQ. V shed 0 bases and J shed 7 bases, with 13 bases lying between them. The CDR3 coding sequence is TGCGCCAGCAGCTTGGCTTTTAGAACAGGTGAAGCTTTCTTT. Translated, it gives CASSLAFRTGEAFF.

This clone has more than one count but fewer than ten. The chain recombines TRBV5-1 with TRBJ2-5; weak D call: TRBD1 (5 bases). Germline loops: CDR1 SGHRS, CDR2 YFSETQ. The CDR3 sequence is 14 residues long. V was shortened by 0 bases and J by 1 base, with 7 bases between the two germline ends. CDR3 loop: CASSLAGFQETQYF. The DNA for the CDR3 is TGCGCCAGCAGCTTGGCAGGGTTCCAAGAGACCCAGTACTTC.

This clone is deemed large. The J gene is TRBJ2-1, the V gene TRBV30; D not certain. This CDR3 spans 13 amino acids. V was cut by 0 bases and J by 4 bases, with 7 bases left in between. CDR1 and CDR2 from the germline V gene are GTSNPN and SVGIG (reference sequence). The CDR3 DNA follows: TGTGCCTGGAGTGTCGGCAGGTACAATGAGCAGTTCTTC. Translated: CAWSVGRYNEQFF.

The chain carries TRBV7-2 and TRBJ1-5; D perhaps matches TRBD1 (5 bases). V was clipped by 4 bases and J by 4 bases, with 14 bases between them. The CDR3 loop spans 15 amino acids. CDR1 is SGHTA, CDR2 FQGNSA, per germline. The CDR3 coding sequence is TGTGCCAGCAGCTCCAGATCTGGGGGGAATCAGCCCCAGCATTTT. Its protein product is CASSSRSGGNQPQHF.

This chain uses TRBV30 with TRBJ1-1, with D perhaps matching TRBD1 (6 bases). The CDR3 extends over 18 amino acids. From germline, CDR1 is GTSNPN and CDR2 SVGIG (reference sequence). Trimming cost V 3 bases and J 4 bases, with 27 bases left between them. The CDR3 protein is CAWSRWEGGGFLVTEAFF. The CDR3 DNA is TGTGCCTGGAGCCGCTGGGAGGGGGGCGGCTTCCTGGTCACTGAAGCTTTCTTT.

This chain links TRBV29-1 with TRBJ1-3; 7 nucleotides agree with TRBD1. The V gene's germline CDR1 is SQVTM and CDR2 ANQGSEA. V dropped 3 bases and J dropped 8; count of bases not matched to a gene: 4. The CDR3 length is 12 residues. The CDR3 DNA is TGCAGCGTTGAGGCAGGGACAGACACCATATATTTT. Amino acid sequence: CSVEAGTDTIYF.

This chain joins TRBV28 and TRBJ2-7; D gene ambiguous. This CDR3 has 14 residues. Germline CDR1 is MDHEN and CDR2 is SYDVKM. V was cut by 6 bases and J by 7 bases, with 19 bases left in between. The CDR3, as DNA: TGTGCCAGCAGGCGCTCGACTCCGCCGAAGGAGCAGTACTTC. Encoded protein: CASRRSTPPKEQYF.

V is TRBV30 and J is TRBJ1-2; D is perhaps TRBD1 (6 bases). The CDR3 spans 13 residues. V was cut by 3 bases and J by 4 bases, with 12 bases left in between. Looked up from germline, CDR1 is GTSNPN and CDR2 is SVGIG (reference sequence). This CDR3 reads CAWREQGIYGYTF. In nucleotides, the CDR3 is TGTGCCTGGAGAGAACAGGGAATCTATGGCTACACCTTC.

This clone has only one observation. V and J are TRBV28 and TRBJ1-1; D gene ambiguous. The CDR3 extends over 15 amino acids. V dropped 3 bases and J dropped 0 bases, with 11 bases sitting between them. CDR1 and CDR2 (germline): MDHEN, SYDVKM. The CDR3: CASSLDGAMNTEAFF. The CDR3 DNA follows: TGTGCCAGCAGTTTGGACGGCGCTATGAACACTGAAGCTTTCTTT.

By sample fraction, this clone is medium-sized. The rearrangement uses TRBV30 and TRBJ1-2; D gene uncertain. Per the germline V gene, CDR1 is GTSNPN and CDR2 is SVGIG (reference sequence). This CDR3 spans 13 amino acids. V was pared by 8 bases and J by 6 bases, with 19 bases between. The CDR3 sequence: CAGRVWDRNGYTF. For the CDR3, the DNA is TGTGCCGGAAGGGTTTGGGATCGGAATGGCTACACCTTC.

The rearrangement links TRBV6-5 to TRBJ1-2; D remains ambiguous. The V end lost 6 bases, the J end lost 3 bases, and 14 bases lay between the germline ends. Looked up from germline, CDR1 is MNHEY and CDR2 is SVGAGI. The CDR3 length is 14 residues. For the CDR3, the DNA is TGTGCCAGCAGCCCAACCGGACCGTACTATGGCTACACCTTC. Its protein product is CASSPTGPYYGYTF.

The gene calls are TRBV11-3 and TRBJ1-1; no firm D call. The germline CDR1 and CDR2 sequences are SGHNT and YENEEA. The CDR3 spans 13 residues. Trimming removed 3 bases at V and 1 base at J, with 6 bases between. CDR3 sequence: CASSFAENTEAFF. The CDR3 region has the DNA TGTGCCAGCAGCTTCGCCGAGAACACTGAAGCTTTCTTT.

The chain carries TRBV6-1 and TRBJ2-7; 8 bases line up with TRBD1. Losses at the gene ends were 2 bases for V and 2 bases for J; bases not matched to a gene: 5. The length of the CDR3 is 15 residues. Germline loops: CDR1 MNHNS, CDR2 SASEGT. In DNA form, the CDR3 reads TGTGCCAGCAGTGAACTTGGGACAGGACCCTACGAGCAGTACTTC. Translated, it gives CASSELGTGPYEQYF.

This clone was seen only a few times. The chain is built from TRBV6-5 and TRBJ2-2; D not certain. V was trimmed by 1 base and J by 3 bases, leaving 0 bases between them. The CDR3 totals 12 residues. Per the germline V gene, CDR1 is MNHEY and CDR2 is SVGAGI. The CDR3: CASSYYTGELFF. CDR3 nucleotides: TGTGCCAGCAGTTACTACACCGGGGAGCTGTTTTTT.

This clone was counted between two and nine times. This chain joins TRBV28 and TRBJ2-3, with TRBD2 identical over 7 bases. The V segment lost 6 bases and the J segment 2 bases; nucleotides outside the gene matches: 2. The CDR3 is 13 residues long. The germline V gene has CDR1 MDHEN and CDR2 SYDVKM. CDR3 nucleotides: TGTGCCAGCAGGAGCGGGAACACAGATACGCAGTATTTT. Protein product: CASRSGNTDTQYF.

The rearrangement joins TRBV29-1 to TRBJ1-1; 7 nucleotides align to TRBD1. With 5 bases clipped from V and 7 bases from J, the junction kept 7 bases outside the gene matches. The CDR3 has 12 residues. CDR1 is SQVTM, CDR2 ANQGSEA, per germline. CDR3 DNA sequence: TGCAGCGTTAACAGGGGCGGGAGTGAAGCTTTCTTT. Protein sequence: CSVNRGGSEAFF.

This clone has only a few counts. V usage is TRBV11-1 and J usage is TRBJ1-2; 9 bases match TRBD1. V was pared by 5 bases and J by 3 bases, with 7 bases of the junction left unmatched. The CDR3 contains 15 residues. Germline assignment: CDR1 SGHAT and CDR2 FQDESV (reference sequence). Here the CDR3 reads CASSPATGGYYGYTF. The CDR3 DNA is TGTGCCAGCAGCCCGGCGACAGGGGGGTACTATGGCTACACCTTC.

The chain couples TRBV2 to TRBJ1-1, with D perhaps TRBD1 (6 bases). The germline gives CDR1 SNHLY, CDR2 FYNNEI. The V gene lost 7 bases and the J gene lost 6 bases, with 15 bases spanning the gap. The CDR3 is 13 amino acids. The CDR3 protein is CASNWGREAEAFF. CDR3 nucleotides: TGTGCCAGCAATTGGGGGCGCGAAGCTGAAGCTTTCTTT.

The CDR3 coding sequence is TGTGCCAGCAGCTTGGACAGCTACGAGCAGTACTTC. Amino acids: CASSLDSYEQYF. The rearrangement links TRBV11-2 to TRBJ2-5; D might be TRBD1 (6 bases). The J call is in doubt because the DNA end fits TRBJ2-7 better. Germline-derived CDR1 and CDR2 are SGHAT and FQNNGV. There are 12 residues in the CDR3.

V is TRBV11-2 and J is TRBJ2-1; 7 bases line up with TRBD2. J gave up 5 bases and V 4 bases, and 8 bases lay outside the gene matches. CDR1 is SGHAT, CDR2 FQNNGV, per germline. The CDR3 is 15 amino acids. The CDR3: CASSSVAGPNNEQFF. For the CDR3, the DNA is TGTGCCAGCAGCTCCGTAGCGGGCCCCAACAATGAGCAGTTCTTC.